The 2 T cell receptor beta chains in this list originate from one sample, sequenced in a study of post-analysis software for immune sequencing data. Overall study findings and caveats: In patients, about 5 TRBV segments were more frequent than in controls, with TRBV5-6, TRBV5-1 and TRBV20-1 among them.

Incorporated into the TCR beta cDNA libraries were unique molecular identifiers, which served to reduce PCR and sequencing biases. TCRdb ran MiXCR on the PCR reads and lists one entry per CDR3 protein. The repertoire consists of about 820,000 distinct CDR3 sequences, with roughly 58% occurring once and the leading ten covering 4.6%. Their specific antigens are unknown. Sequences were obtained from blood. All receptors come from a girl aged 10 to 17 with multiple sclerosis.

This clonotype has a handful of counts. The V and J genes are TRBV20-1 and TRBJ2-4; D gene ambiguous. The CDR3 consists of 14 residues. Germline CDR1 is DFQATT and CDR2 is SNEGSKA (reference sequence). Trimming took off 5 bases at V and 5 bases at J, with 16 bases between the two ends. The chain's CDR3 is CSAGILAPQNIQYF. In DNA form, the CDR3 reads TGCAGTGCTGGGATCTTAGCCCCCCAAAACATTCAGTACTTC.

This clonotype was counted a single time. The V call is TRBV5-8, the J call TRBJ1-5; unclear D gene. Trimming cost V 2 bases and J 8 bases, with 5 bases left between them. Germline V gives CDR1 SGHTS, CDR2 YDEGEE. The CDR3 has 11 residues. The CDR3 spells CASSFGKPQHF. As DNA, the CDR3 is TGTGCCAGCAGCTTCGGTAAGCCCCAGCATTTT.